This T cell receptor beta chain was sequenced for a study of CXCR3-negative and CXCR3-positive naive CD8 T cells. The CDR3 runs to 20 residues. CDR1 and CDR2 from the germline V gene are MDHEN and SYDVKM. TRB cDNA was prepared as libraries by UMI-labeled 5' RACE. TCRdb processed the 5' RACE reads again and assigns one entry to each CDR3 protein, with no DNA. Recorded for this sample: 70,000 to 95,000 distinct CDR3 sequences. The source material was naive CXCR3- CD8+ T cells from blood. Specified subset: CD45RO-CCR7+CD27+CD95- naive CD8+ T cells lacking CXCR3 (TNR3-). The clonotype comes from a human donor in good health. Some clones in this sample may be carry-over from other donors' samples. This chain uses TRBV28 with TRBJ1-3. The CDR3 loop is CASSGWNSRSFTANGNTIYF.